This is a list of T cell receptor beta chains from one sample in a study of post-analysis software for immune sequencing data. TCRdb re-derived calls from the PCR reads in MiXCR, one entry per CDR3 protein. The table records 820,000 or so distinct CDR3 sequences, 53% of them present only once. Sequenced: blood. The receptors originated from a girl aged 10 to 17 with multiple sclerosis. CDR3s include the opening cysteine and the closing phenylalanine or tryptophan. Each record gives: V gene, J gene, clone size, D gene, CDR3 protein, CDR3 DNA. The D gene is left open where the match is weak. Clone size is not always given. Where it is, it says once, few, many or a class for expanded clones.

TRBV10-3	TRBJ1-1	NA	NA	CAISDPSRGARTEAFF	TGTGCCATCAGTGATCCATCCCGGGGGGCGCGAACTGAAGCTTTCTTT
TRBV3-1	TRBJ2-1	NA	TRBD2	CASSQVRGRASYNEQFF	TGTGCCAGCAGCCAAGTCCGCGGGAGGGCGTCCTACAATGAGCAGTTCTTC
TRBV6-4	TRBJ1-1	once	NA	CASSPGHMNTEAFF	TGTGCCAGCAGCCCGGGACACATGAACACTGAAGCTTTCTTT
TRBV28	TRBJ2-7	NA	NA	CASRGRGYEQYF	TGTGCCAGCAGGGGGCGAGGCTACGAGCAGTACTTC
TRBV12-3/TRBV12-4	TRBJ1-5	NA	NA	CASRRPPGNQPQHF	TGTGCCAGCAGGAGACCACCGGGCAATCAGCCCCAGCATTTT
TRBV20-1	TRBJ2-7	NA	NA	CSASQAVWASYEQYF	TGCAGTGCTAGTCAGGCGGTCTGGGCCTCCTACGAGCAGTACTTC
TRBV20-1	TRBJ2-1	once	NA	CSAPRRGVSYNEQFF	TGCAGTGCTCCCAGACGCGGGGTCTCCTACAATGAGCAGTTCTTC
TRBV4-1	TRBJ2-5	NA	NA	CASSQSKGLQETQYF	TGCGCCAGCAGCCAATCTAAGGGTTTGCAAGAGACCCAGTACTTC
TRBV6-1	TRBJ2-3	NA	NA	CASSEGTARGGTQYF	TGTGCCAGCAGTGAAGGGACAGCGAGAGGGGGTACGCAGTATTTT
TRBV5-4	TRBJ1-5	NA	NA	CASSDSPTGNQPQHF	TGTGCCAGCAGCGACTCCCCCACGGGCAATCAGCCCCAGCATTTT
TRBV25-1	TRBJ2-2	NA	NA	CASSPRPGELFF	TGTGCCAGCAGTCCCAGACCAGGGGAGCTGTTTTTT
TRBV29-1	TRBJ2-5	many	TRBD1	CSVEFGTGIQETQYF	TGCAGCGTTGAATTCGGGACAGGTATCCAAGAGACCCAGTACTTC
TRBV20-1	TRBJ1-2	few	NA	CSASGQEINYGYTF	TGCAGTGCTAGCGGGCAGGAGATTAACTATGGCTACACCTTC
TRBV6-4	TRBJ1-1	NA	NA	CASSAMENTEAFF	TGTGCCAGCAGTGCAATGGAAAACACTGAAGCTTTCTTT
TRBV5-1	TRBJ2-1	NA	NA	CASSFQSRGEQFF	TGCGCCAGCAGCTTCCAGAGCAGGGGAGAGCAGTTCTTC
TRBV14	TRBJ2-1	few	TRBD1	CASSQLSGTGFGEQFF	TGTGCCAGCAGCCAGCTCTCCGGGACAGGGTTCGGTGAGCAGTTCTTC
TRBV7-2	TRBJ2-7	NA	TRBD1	CASSTHGTGTYEQYF	TGTGCCAGCAGCACACATGGGACAGGGACTTACGAGCAGTACTTC
TRBV5-1	TRBJ2-5	NA	TRBD1	CASSSRGTVYQETQYF	TGCGCCAGCAGCTCCAGGGGGACAGTTTACCAAGAGACCCAGTACTTC
TRBV20-1	TRBJ1-5	NA	NA	CSALGRGNQPQHF	TGCAGTGCCTTGGGAAGGGGCAATCAGCCCCAGCATTTT
TRBV29-1	TRBJ1-2	many	TRBD1	CSAGQARDGYTF	TGCAGCGCCGGACAGGCCAGGGATGGCTACACCTTC
TRBV20-1	TRBJ2-5	NA	NA	CSATFWVTQYF	TGCAGTGCCACCTTTTGGGTGACCCAGTACTTC
TRBV6-5	TRBJ2-6	NA	NA	CASSLTTGLGANVLTF	TGTGCCAGCAGTTTAACTACAGGGTTAGGGGCCAACGTCCTGACTTTC
TRBV20-1	TRBJ2-5	NA	NA	CSARDFARGQETQYF	TGCAGTGCTAGAGATTTCGCTAGAGGGCAAGAGACCCAGTACTTC
TRBV6-1	TRBJ2-5	NA	NA	CAGRRAGETQYF	TGTGCCGGTCGCCGGGCTGGGGAGACCCAGTACTTC
TRBV12-5	TRBJ2-7	NA	NA	CASGSDRRYEQYF	TGTGCTAGTGGTTCGGACCGTCGCTACGAGCAGTACTTC
TRBV25-1	TRBJ1-2	NA	NA	CASSEYRPGWDNYGYTF	TGTGCCAGCAGTGAATATCGTCCAGGGTGGGATAACTATGGCTACACCTTC
TRBV24-1	TRBJ2-3	NA	TRBD2	CATSDRTSGADTQYF	TGTGCCACCAGTGATCGGACTAGCGGGGCAGATACGCAGTATTTT
TRBV2	TRBJ1-1	NA	NA	CASRPGLLQIMAFF	TGTGCCAGCAGACCGGGACTCCTACAGATAATGGCTTTCTTT
TRBV29-1	TRBJ1-2	NA	TRBD1	CSASDRGLYGYTF	TGCAGCGCTTCGGACAGGGGGCTATATGGCTACACCTTC
TRBV12-3/TRBV12-4	TRBJ2-7	NA	NA	CASSFQLSYEQYF	TGTGCCAGCAGTTTTCAACTAAGCTACGAGCAGTACTTC
TRBV12-5	TRBJ2-7	NA	TRBD1	CASGPRDRSSYEQYF	TGTGCTAGTGGTCCAAGGGACAGGTCTTCCTACGAGCAGTACTTC
TRBV5-1	TRBJ2-7	NA	TRBD1	CASSFPTGGQYEQYF	TGCGCCAGCAGCTTCCCGACAGGGGGACAATACGAGCAGTACTTC
TRBV10-3	TRBJ2-7	NA	NA	CAISPGGGQRKTSYEQYF	TGTGCCATCAGTCCCGGAGGGGGACAGAGAAAGACCTCCTACGAGCAGTACTTC